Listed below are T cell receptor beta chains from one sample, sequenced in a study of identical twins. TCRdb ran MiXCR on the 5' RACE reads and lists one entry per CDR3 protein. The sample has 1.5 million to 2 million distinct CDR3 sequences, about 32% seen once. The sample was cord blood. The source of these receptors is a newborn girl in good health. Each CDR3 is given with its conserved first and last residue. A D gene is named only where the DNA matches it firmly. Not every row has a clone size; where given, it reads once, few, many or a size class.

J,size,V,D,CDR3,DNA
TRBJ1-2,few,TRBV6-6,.,CASSNQEFPNYGYTF,TGTGCCAGCAGTAATCAGGAGTTCCCTAACTATGGCTACACCTTC
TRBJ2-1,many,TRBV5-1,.,CASSLAGTAYNEQFF,TGTGCCAGCAGCTTAGCCGGGACGGCGTACAATGAGCAGTTCTTC
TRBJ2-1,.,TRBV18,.,CASSPAYQETQFF,TGTGCCAGCTCACCAGCTTATCAAGAGACCCAGTTCTTC
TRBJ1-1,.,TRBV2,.,CASSERRRDTEAFF,TGTGCCAGCAGTGAAAGAAGGCGTGACACTGAAGCTTTCTTT
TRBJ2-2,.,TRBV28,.,CASRPMETANTGELFF,TGTGCCAGCCGTCCAATGGAGACTGCGAACACCGGGGAGCTGTTTTTT
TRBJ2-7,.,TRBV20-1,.,CSARDLRLGEQYF,TGCAGTGCTAGAGATCTGAGGCTAGGGGAGCAGTACTTC
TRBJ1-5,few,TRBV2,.,CASRRDVNQPQHF,TGTGCCAGCAGACGGGACGTTAATCAGCCCCAGCATTTT
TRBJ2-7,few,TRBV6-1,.,CASSDRGVRYEQYF,TGTGCCAGCAGTGATCGAGGAGTGAGGTACGAGCAGTACTTC
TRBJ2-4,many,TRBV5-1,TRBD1,CASTPTGSQNIQYF,TGCGCCAGCACCCCGACAGGGTCACAAAACATTCAGTACTTC
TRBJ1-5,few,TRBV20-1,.,CSAVQGSHNQPQHF,TGCAGTGCTGTTCAGGGGAGCCATAATCAGCCCCAGCATTTT
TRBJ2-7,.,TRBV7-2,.,CASSLVSLTYEQYF,TGTGCCAGCAGCTTAGTAAGTCTTACCTACGAGCAGTACTTC
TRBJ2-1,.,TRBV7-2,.,CASSLGPGKYYNEQFF,TGTGCCAGCAGCTTAGGCCCAGGGAAGTACTACAATGAGCAGTTCTTC
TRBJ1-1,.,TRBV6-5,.,CASTKERTGNTEAFF,TGTGCCAGCACCAAGGAAAGGACTGGGAACACTGAAGCTTTCTTT
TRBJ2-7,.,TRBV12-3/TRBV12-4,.,CASSLRRGRVQWEQYF,TGTGCCAGCAGCCTCCGACGGGGGCGGGTCCAATGGGAGCAGTACTTC
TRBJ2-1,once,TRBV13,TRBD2,CASSSPAGLAGSNEQFF,TGTGCCAGCAGCTCCCCCGCGGGACTAGCGGGATCCAATGAGCAGTTCTTC
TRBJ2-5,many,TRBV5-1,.,CASRVGGETQYF,TGCGCCAGCAGAGTGGGCGGAGAGACCCAGTACTTC
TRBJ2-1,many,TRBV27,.,CASRGRYNEQFF,TGTGCCAGCAGGGGACGCTACAATGAGCAGTTCTTC
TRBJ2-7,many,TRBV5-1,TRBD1,CASSDWTGKNEQYF,TGCGCCAGCAGCGATTGGACAGGGAAGAACGAGCAGTACTTC
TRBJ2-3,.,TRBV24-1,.,CATSDGITDTQYF,TGTGCCACCAGTGATGGGATCACAGATACGCAGTATTTT
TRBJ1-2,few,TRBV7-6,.,CASSSTGISYGYTF,TGTGCCAGCAGCTCCACAGGGATAAGCTATGGCTACACCTTC
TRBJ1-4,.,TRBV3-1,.,CASSQGVKLFF,TGTGCCAGCAGCCAAGGGGTAAAACTGTTTTTT
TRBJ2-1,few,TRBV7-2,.,CASSKGDSYNEQFF,TGTGCCAGCAGCAAGGGAGACTCCTACAATGAGCAGTTCTTC
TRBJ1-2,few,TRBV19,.,CASSIGGDFYGYTF,TGTGCCAGTAGTATTGGAGGGGATTTCTATGGCTACACCTTC
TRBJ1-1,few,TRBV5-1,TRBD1,CASSFLGQGRGTEAFF,TGCGCCAGCAGCTTTTTAGGACAGGGGAGGGGCACTGAAGCTTTCTTT
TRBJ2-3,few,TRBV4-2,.,CASSQGDDDGDTQYF,TGTGCCAGCAGCCAAGGAGACGATGATGGAGATACGCAGTATTTT
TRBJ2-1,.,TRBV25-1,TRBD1,CASSEPRQGNVEGIFPHRQLF,TGTGCCAGCAGTGAACCCAGACAGGGAAATGTCGAAGGGATATTTCCCCATCGGCAGTTATTC
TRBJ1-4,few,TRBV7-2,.,CASSHRVTNEKLFF,TGTGCCAGCAGCCACAGGGTAACTAATGAAAAACTGTTTTTT
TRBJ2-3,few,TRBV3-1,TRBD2,CASSQVTSGADTQYF,TGTGCCAGCAGCCAAGTTACTAGCGGGGCAGATACGCAGTATTTT
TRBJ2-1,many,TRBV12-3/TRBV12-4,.,CASSSRGEQFF,TGTGCCAGCAGTTCCCGCGGTGAGCAGTTCTTC
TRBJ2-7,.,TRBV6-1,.,CASVEIFEQYF,TGTGCCAGCGTGGAGATTTTTGAGCAGTACTTC